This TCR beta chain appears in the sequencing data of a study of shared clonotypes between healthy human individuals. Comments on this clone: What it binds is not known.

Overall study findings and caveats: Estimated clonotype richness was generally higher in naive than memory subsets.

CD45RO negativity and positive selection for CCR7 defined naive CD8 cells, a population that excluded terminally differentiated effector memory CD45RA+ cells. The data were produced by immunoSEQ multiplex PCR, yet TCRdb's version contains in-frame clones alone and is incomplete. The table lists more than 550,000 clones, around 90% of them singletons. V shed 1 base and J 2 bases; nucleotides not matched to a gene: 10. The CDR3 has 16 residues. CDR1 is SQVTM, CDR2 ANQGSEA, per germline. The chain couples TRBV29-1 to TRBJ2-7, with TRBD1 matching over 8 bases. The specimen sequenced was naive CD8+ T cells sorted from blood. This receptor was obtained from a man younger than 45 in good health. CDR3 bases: TGCAGCGTTGAAGGAGAGGTGGACAGGGAGCCCTACGAGCAGTACTTC. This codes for CSVEGEVDREPYEQYF.